These 29 T cell receptor beta chains were all obtained from the same sample, sequenced in a study of blood T cell repertoires in COVID-19. TCRdb's copy holds only in-frame clones and misses some; the assay was immunoSEQ multiplex PCR. The table shows 45,000 to 55,000 clones, with less than 90% occurring only once. Sequenced input: peripheral blood. The source is a human donor in a cohort sampled during active COVID-19.

This clone was observed a handful of times. The genes are TRBV7-2 and TRBJ1-6; 7 nucleotides match TRBD1. The CDR3 covers 16 residues. J lost 10 bases, V lost 1 base, and 10 bases had no gene match. Germline V gene data show CDR1 as SGHTA and CDR2 as FQGNSA. The CDR3 loop is CASSLVYRGLGSPLHF. The CDR3 DNA reads TGTGCCAGCAGCTTAGTTTATAGGGGGCTTGGATCACCCCTCCACTTT. Combining the CDR3 with reference TRBV7-2 and TRBJ1-6 gives the whole variable domain GAGVSQSPSNKVTEKGKDVELRCDPISGHTALYWYRQSLGQGLEFLIYFQGNSAPDKSGLPSDRFSAERTGGSVSTLTIQRTQQEDSAVYLCASSLVYRGLGSPLHFGNGTRLTVT.

This clone was seen more than once but under ten times. This rearrangement joins TRBV20-1 to TRBJ1-2, with D unclear. The V gene lost 2 bases and the J gene lost 8 bases, with 9 bases spanning the gap. The CDR3 is made up of 11 amino acids. Germline CDR1 and CDR2: DFQATT and SNEGSKA (reference sequence). The DNA of the CDR3 is TGCAGTGCTAGACCCTTATCCGGCTACACCTTC. Encoded protein: CSARPLSGYTF.

The rearrangement joins TRBV27 to TRBJ2-5; 7 bases match TRBD2. This CDR3 region has 14 residues. The trim removed 6 bases at V and 5 bases at J, leaving 9 bases unmatched. The germline gives CDR1 MNHEY, CDR2 SMNVEV (reference sequence). Here the CDR3 reads CASSPGRRGETQYF. In DNA form, the CDR3 reads TGTGCCAGCAGCCCGGGACGGCGGGGGGAGACCCAGTACTTC.

CDR3 in DNA: TGTGCCAGCAGCACCGCCCAGGGACAAACTGAAGCTTTCTTT. Its translation is CASSTAQGQTEAFF. V gene TRBV21-1 combines with J gene TRBJ1-1; the table's TRBD1 call for D was not verified on the DNA. TRBV21-1 is a known pseudogene. The CDR3 has 14 residues.

The rearrangement links TRBV6-5 to TRBJ2-2; no clear D gene. This CDR3 has 14 amino acids. CDR1 MNHEY and CDR2 SVGAGI come from the germline V gene. The V gene lost 5 bases and the J gene lost 1 base, with 8 bases spanning the gap. CDR3 in DNA: TGTGCCAGCAGTCAACAGAGGAACACCGGGGAGCTGTTTTTT. Translated, it gives CASSQQRNTGELFF.

V usage is TRBV27 and J usage is TRBJ2-3; weak D call: TRBD1 (6 bases). The CDR3 runs 14 residues. Germline CDR1 and CDR2: MNHEY and SMNVEV (reference sequence). V shed 2 bases and J shed 6 bases, with 12 bases lying between them. CDR3 DNA sequence: TGTGCCAGCAGTTTAGCAGGGGTGGGTGATACGCAGTATTTT. It codes for CASSLAGVGDTQYF.

The chain links TRBV9 to TRBJ1-4, with D perhaps matching TRBD1 (6 bases). The CDR3 has 16 amino acids. V was cut by 3 bases and J by 5 bases, with 17 bases left in between. Germline CDR1 SGDLS, CDR2 YYNGEE. The CDR3 region is CASSEYGQYSNEKLFF. DNA for the CDR3: TGTGCCAGCAGCGAATACGGACAGTATAGCAATGAAAAACTGTTTTTT.

The genes are TRBV5-1 and TRBJ2-3; 11 bases align to TRBD1. The V gene's germline CDR1 is SGHRS and CDR2 YFSETQ. Losses at the gene ends were 7 bases for V and 0 bases for J; bases not matched to a gene: 4. The CDR3 contains 15 residues. The CDR3 sequence is CASGRDRGSTDTQYF. CDR3 in DNA: TGCGCCAGCGGAAGGGACAGGGGGAGCACAGATACGCAGTATTTT.

This chain links TRBV7-9 with TRBJ1-5; 7 bases are shared with TRBD1. The CDR3 runs 15 residues. Trimming cost V 3 bases and J 2 bases; bases outside gene matches: 4. Germline V lookup: CDR1 SEHNR, CDR2 FQNEAQ (reference sequence). DNA of the CDR3: TGTGCCAGCAGCTTCGACGGGACAGGCAATCAGCCCCAGCATTTT. It yields the protein CASSFDGTGNQPQHF.

The CDR3 DNA sequence: TGTGCCAGCTTTCTCGGGGGAGATGCAGATACGCAGTATTTT. Its translation is CASFLGGDADTQYF. The rearrangement uses TRBV2 and TRBJ2-3; tentative D call: TRBD2 (6 bases). Trimming removed 8 bases from V and 4 bases from J, with 16 bases in between. The CDR3 consists of 14 residues. CDR1 is SNHLY, CDR2 FYNNEI, per germline.

This chain uses TRBV12-2 with TRBJ2-3; TRBD2, the D gene given by the table, was not confirmed from the DNA. TRBV12-2 is a documented pseudogene. There are 20 residues in the CDR3. Written as DNA, the CDR3 is TGTGCAAGTCGCTTACCCAGGACTAGCGGGGGTAGTGACCCCAACGATACGCAGTATTTT. This gives the protein CASRLPRTSGGSDPNDTQYF.

The chain recombines TRBV18 with TRBJ2-2; 7 bases fit TRBD1. CDR1 and CDR2 (germline): KGHSH, LQKENI. The CDR3 spans 14 residues. Trimming cost V 8 bases and J 1 base; bases outside gene matches: 4. The CDR3 here is CASARDRNTGELFF. CDR3 bases: TGTGCCAGCGCCCGGGACAGGAACACCGGGGAGCTGTTTTTT. Full variable domain (remainder filled in from reference TRBV18 and TRBJ2-2): NAGVMQNPRHLVRRRGQEARLRCSPMKGHSHVYWYRQLPEEGLKFMVYLQKENIIDESGMPKERFSAEFPKEGPSILRIQQVVRGDSAAYFCASARDRNTGELFFGEGSRLTVL.

This clone has just a few counts. This chain uses TRBV10-3 with TRBJ2-7; D gene unclear. From germline, CDR1 is ENHRY and CDR2 SYGVKD. This CDR3 contains 11 residues. Trimming removed 2 bases at V and 4 bases at J, with 3 bases between. CDR3 residues: CAISELYEQYF. CDR3 sequence (DNA): TGTGCCATCAGTGAGCTGTACGAGCAGTACTTC.

A single count supports this clone. The chain joins TRBV19 to TRBJ2-3; maybe TRBD1 (8 bases). CDR1 and CDR2 from the germline V gene are LNHDA and SQIVND (reference sequence). There are 17 residues in the CDR3. V was cut by 5 bases and J by 3 bases, with 21 bases left in between. CDR3 DNA: TGTGCCAGTAGTCCGTGGACAGGGAGGGTCGTAACAGATACGCAGTATTTT. Translated: CASSPWTGRVVTDTQYF.

The chain has TRBV2 and TRBJ1-1, with no clear D. Trimming pared 7 bases from V and 1 base from J, leaving 10 bases between. Germline V CDR1 and CDR2: SNHLY, FYNNEI. This CDR3 region has 13 residues. CDR3 in amino acids: CASNRRENTEAFF. DNA of the CDR3: TGTGCCAGCAATCGGAGAGAGAACACTGAAGCTTTCTTT.

The CDR3 nucleotides are TGTGCCAGCAGTTTAGGCGGGGACAATGAGCAGTTCTTC. Protein sequence: CASSLGGDNEQFF. The chain carries TRBV28 and TRBJ2-1; a weak D match, TRBD2 (6 bases). There are 13 residues in the CDR3. Germline-derived CDR1 and CDR2 are MDHEN and SYDVKM. Trimming shortened V by 2 bases and J by 5 bases, and 7 bases separated the two germline ends.

J is TRBJ2-7 and V is TRBV11-3, with unresolved D. Per germline, CDR1 SGHNT and CDR2 YENEEA. The CDR3 has 13 amino acids. V was pared by 5 bases and J by 5 bases, with 13 bases between. This chain's CDR3 is CASSLTRLHEQYF. The DNA for the CDR3 is TGTGCCAGCAGCCTAACCAGGTTGCACGAGCAGTACTTC.

The chain employs TRBV6-2 or TRBV6-3 and TRBJ1-5; D might be TRBD1 (6 bases). The ends were cut back, 0 bases at V and 5 bases at J, with 14 bases in the middle. The CDR3 length is 16 residues. From germline, CDR1 is MNHEY and CDR2 SVGEGT. Here the CDR3 DNA reads TGTGCCAGCAGTTACTCCCGGGACATTCTCGATCAGCCCCAGCATTTT. Encoded protein: CASSYSRDILDQPQHF.

The chain is built from TRBV4-2 and TRBJ2-2, with D perhaps TRBD1 (5 bases). Trimming pared 5 bases from V and 3 bases from J, leaving 10 bases between. Germline values: CDR1 LGHNA, CDR2 YNFKEQ. There are 14 residues in the CDR3. DNA for the CDR3: TGTGCCAGCAGCGATCAGGGTGACACCGGGGAGCTGTTTTTT. Amino acids: CASSDQGDTGELFF.

V usage is TRBV6-5 and J usage is TRBJ2-1, with 13 nucleotides matching TRBD2. Trimming at V came to 6 bases and at J to 8 bases, leaving 7 bases not matched to a gene. The CDR3 has 15 amino acids. In germline, CDR1 is MNHEY, CDR2 SVGAGI. The CDR3 here is CASSRTSGGAYEQFF. DNA of the CDR3: TGTGCCAGCAGCCGCACTAGCGGGGGGGCCTATGAGCAGTTCTTC.

The chain has TRBV6-2 or TRBV6-3 and TRBJ2-7; possibly TRBD2 for D (6 bases). Germline lookup yields CDR1 MNHEY and CDR2 SVGEGT. The V gene lost 5 bases and the J gene lost 9 bases, with 17 bases spanning the gap. The CDR3 consists of 13 residues. The CDR3 sequence: CASSQKEGQVQYF. CDR3 nucleotides: TGTGCCAGCAGTCAGAAGGAGGGGCAGGTGCAGTACTTC.

V is TRBV3-1 (or the pseudogene TRBV3-2) and J is TRBJ2-4; D may be TRBD1 (6 bases). The CDR3 runs 14 residues. Germline values: CDR1 LGHDT, CDR2 YNNKEL (reference sequence). V was trimmed by 4 bases and J by 1 base, leaving 8 bases between them. The CDR3 is CASSLGQAKNIQYF. CDR3 DNA sequence: TGTGCCAGCAGCCTAGGACAGGCCAAAAACATTCAGTACTTC.

V gene TRBV7-2 combines with J gene TRBJ1-6; D is unclear. This CDR3 spans 14 amino acids. Looked up from germline, CDR1 is SGHTA and CDR2 is FQGNSA. V lost 0 bases and J 7 bases, leaving 7 bases between the germline ends. The CDR3 spells CASSLAVRNSPLHF. The CDR3 DNA is TGTGCCAGCAGCTTAGCAGTCCGGAATTCACCCCTCCACTTT.

The chain has TRBV19 and TRBJ2-3; 11 bases agree with TRBD2. The CDR3 runs 14 residues. The germline V gene encodes CDR1 LNHDA and CDR2 SQIVND (reference sequence). V lost 6 bases to trimming and J lost 3 bases; unmatched junction nucleotides: 2. CDR3 protein: CASSRLAGTDTQYF. CDR3 sequence (DNA): TGTGCCAGTAGCCGACTAGCGGGAACAGATACGCAGTATTTT. The whole variable domain, filled in from reference TRBV19 and TRBJ2-3, reads DGGITQSPKYLFRKEGQNVTLSCEQNLNHDAMYWYRQDPGQGLRLIYYSQIVNDFQKGDIAEGYSVSREKKESFPLTVTSAQKNPTAFYLCASSRLAGTDTQYFGPGTRLTVL.

This chain connects TRBV5-1 to TRBJ1-1; TRBD1 aligns across 10 bases. The CDR3 consists of 17 residues. The germline V gene encodes CDR1 SGHRS and CDR2 YFSETQ. V lost 3 bases to trimming and J lost 6 bases; unmatched junction nucleotides: 14. CDR3 in amino acids: CASSWAPPGTGVAEAFF. CDR3 nucleotide sequence: TGCGCCAGCAGCTGGGCTCCGCCCGGGACAGGGGTGGCTGAAGCTTTCTTT.

This chain joins TRBV6-5 and TRBJ2-2; possibly TRBD1 for D (6 bases). Deletions cut 4 bases from V and 7 bases from J, with 13 bases between. CDR3 length: 14 residues. The V gene's germline CDR1 is MNHEY and CDR2 SVGAGI. This CDR3 reads CASSLYRVNGELFF. The CDR3 DNA sequence: TGTGCCAGCAGTTTATACAGGGTTAACGGGGAGCTGTTTTTT.

This chain links TRBV5-1 with TRBJ2-3, with 8 bases that match TRBD2. V trimming: 4 bases; J trimming: 4 bases; junction bases outside the gene matches: 2. The CDR3 has 13 residues. Germline V gives CDR1 SGHRS, CDR2 YFSETQ. The CDR3 DNA reads as TGCGCCAGCAGCCGGGGGGGATCAGATACGCAGTATTTT. This translates into CASSRGGSDTQYF.

This chain links TRBV19 with TRBJ1-3; D is possibly TRBD1 (6 bases). CDR3 length: 18 amino acids. The V end lost 5 bases, the J end lost 0 bases, and 20 bases lay between the germline ends. Per the germline V gene, CDR1 is LNHDA and CDR2 is SQIVND (reference sequence). CDR3 coding DNA: TGTGCCAGTAGTGTCCGGGACACCTTATACCTCTCTGGAAACACCATATATTTT. Protein: CASSVRDTLYLSGNTIYF.

The V call is TRBV4-3, the J call TRBJ2-1, with TRBD2 identical over 7 bases. CDR3 length: 12 residues. Per the germline V gene, CDR1 is LGHNA and CDR2 is YSLEER. Trimming took 3 bases from V and 12 from J; bases not matched to a gene: 5. The CDR3 DNA reads as TGCGCCAGCAGCCAGGGGACGGGGGGGCAGTTCTTC. Amino acid sequence: CASSQGTGGQFF.